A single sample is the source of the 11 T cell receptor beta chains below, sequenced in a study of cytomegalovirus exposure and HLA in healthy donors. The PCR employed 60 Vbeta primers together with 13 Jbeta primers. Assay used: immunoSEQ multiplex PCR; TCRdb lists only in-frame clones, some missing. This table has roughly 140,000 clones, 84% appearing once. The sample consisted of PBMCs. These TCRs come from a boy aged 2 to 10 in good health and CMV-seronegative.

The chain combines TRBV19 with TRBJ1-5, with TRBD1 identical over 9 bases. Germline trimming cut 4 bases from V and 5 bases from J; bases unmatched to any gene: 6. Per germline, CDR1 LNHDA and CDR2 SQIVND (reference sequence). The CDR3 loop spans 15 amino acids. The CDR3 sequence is CASSRGQGLDQPQHF. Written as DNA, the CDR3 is TGTGCCAGTAGTAGGGGACAGGGCCTAGATCAGCCCCAGCATTTT.

The DNA for the CDR3 is TGTGCCAGTGGGGCGAGGGGGCGGCCCCAGCATTTT. Translation gives CASGARGRPQHF. J is TRBJ1-5 and V is TRBV19; 7 bases map to TRBD1. Germline assignment: CDR1 LNHDA and CDR2 SQIVND (reference sequence). The CDR3 is 12 residues long. After removal of 8 bases from V and 9 bases from J, the junction contained 7 bases not matched to a gene.

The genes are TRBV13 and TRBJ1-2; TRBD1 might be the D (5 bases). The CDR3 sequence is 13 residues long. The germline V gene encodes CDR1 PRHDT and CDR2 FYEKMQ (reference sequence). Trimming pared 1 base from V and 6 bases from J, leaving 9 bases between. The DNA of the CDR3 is TGTGCCAGCAGCTTAGCCAGGGTAGATGGCTACACCTTC. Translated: CASSLARVDGYTF.

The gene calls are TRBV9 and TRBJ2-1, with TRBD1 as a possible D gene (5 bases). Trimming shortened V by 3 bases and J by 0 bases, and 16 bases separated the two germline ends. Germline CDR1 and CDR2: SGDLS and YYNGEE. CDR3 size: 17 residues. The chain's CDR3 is CASSGLSNRRSYNEQFF. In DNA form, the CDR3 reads TGTGCCAGCAGCGGGTTAAGTAACAGGCGCTCCTACAATGAGCAGTTCTTC.

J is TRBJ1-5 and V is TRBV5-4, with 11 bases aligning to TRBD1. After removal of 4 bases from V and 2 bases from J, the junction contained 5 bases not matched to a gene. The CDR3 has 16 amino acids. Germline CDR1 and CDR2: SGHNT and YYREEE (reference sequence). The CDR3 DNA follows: TGTGCCAGCAGCCCGGGGACAGGGGGGGGCAATCAGCCCCAGCATTTT. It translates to CASSPGTGGGNQPQHF.

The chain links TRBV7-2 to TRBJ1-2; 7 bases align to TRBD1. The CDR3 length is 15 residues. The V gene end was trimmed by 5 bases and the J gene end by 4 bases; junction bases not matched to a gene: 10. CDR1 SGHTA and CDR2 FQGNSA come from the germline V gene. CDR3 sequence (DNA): TGTGCCAGCAGCCAACCGGGACAGAGCCTCTATGGCTACACCTTC. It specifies CASSQPGQSLYGYTF.

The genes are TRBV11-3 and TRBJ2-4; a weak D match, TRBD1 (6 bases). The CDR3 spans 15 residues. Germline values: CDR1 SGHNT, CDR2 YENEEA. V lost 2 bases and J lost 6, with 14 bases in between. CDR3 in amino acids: CASSLRTARGNIQYF. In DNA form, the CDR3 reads TGTGCCAGCAGCTTACGAACGGCCAGGGGAAACATTCAGTACTTC.

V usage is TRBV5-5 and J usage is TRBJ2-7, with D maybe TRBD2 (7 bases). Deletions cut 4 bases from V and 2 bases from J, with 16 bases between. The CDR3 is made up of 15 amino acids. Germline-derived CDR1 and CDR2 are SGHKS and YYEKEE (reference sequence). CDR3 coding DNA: TGTGCCAGCAGCCCGGGGGGCCGGGGAGCCTACGAGCAGTACTTC. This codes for CASSPGGRGAYEQYF.

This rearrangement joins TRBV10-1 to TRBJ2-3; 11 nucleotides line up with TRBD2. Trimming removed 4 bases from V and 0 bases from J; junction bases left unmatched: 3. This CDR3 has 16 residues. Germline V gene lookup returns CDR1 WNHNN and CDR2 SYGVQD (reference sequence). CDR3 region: CASSGASGRSTDTQYF. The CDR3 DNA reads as TGCGCCAGCAGTGGGGCTAGCGGGAGGAGCACAGATACGCAGTATTTT.

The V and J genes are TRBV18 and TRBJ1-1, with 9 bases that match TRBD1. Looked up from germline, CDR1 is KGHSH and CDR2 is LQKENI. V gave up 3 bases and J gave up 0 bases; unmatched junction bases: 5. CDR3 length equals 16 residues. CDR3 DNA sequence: TGTGCCAGCTCACCGCAACAGGGGGCCATGAACACTGAAGCTTTCTTT. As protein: CASSPQQGAMNTEAFF. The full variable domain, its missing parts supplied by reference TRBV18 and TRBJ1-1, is NAGVMQNPRHLVRRRGQEARLRCSPMKGHSHVYWYRQLPEEGLKFMVYLQKENIIDESGMPKERFSAEFPKEGPSILRIQQVVRGDSAAYFCASSPQQGAMNTEAFFGQGTRLTVV.

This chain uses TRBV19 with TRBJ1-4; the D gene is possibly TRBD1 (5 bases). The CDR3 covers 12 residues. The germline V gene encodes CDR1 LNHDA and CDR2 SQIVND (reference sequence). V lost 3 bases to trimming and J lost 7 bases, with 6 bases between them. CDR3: CASSMQGEKLFF. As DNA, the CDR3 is TGTGCCAGTAGTATGCAGGGTGAAAAACTGTTTTTT.